The subject of this entry is one T cell receptor beta chain. The source of the sample is a study of T cells in narcolepsy. The assay was immunoSEQ multiplex PCR, and TCRdb's table has in-frame clones only and misses some. The sample records around 28,000 clones, around 80% being singletons. The germline V gene encodes CDR1 KGHSY and CDR2 FQNENV. This CDR3 is 15 amino acids long. Trimming removed 5 bases from V and 4 bases from J; junction bases left unmatched: 8. The receptor was isolated from a human donor with narcolepsy. V usage is TRBV16 and J usage is TRBJ1-1; TRBD1 agrees at 9 bases. The sequencing input was CD45RA- memory CD4+ T cells from PBMCs. The CDR3 protein is CASSAGDRGVTEAFF. CDR3 bases: TGTGCCAGCAGCGCGGGAGACAGGGGGGTCACTGAAGCTTTCTTT.